These 10 T cell receptor beta chains came from one sample sequenced in a study of cytomegalovirus exposure and HLA in healthy donors. This PCR relied on a set of 60 Vbeta primers and 13 Jbeta primers. Sequencing used immunoSEQ multiplex PCR; TCRdb keeps in-frame clones, though not all of them. The table records 150,000 to 200,000 clones, nearly 80% of them present only once. The sample taken for sequencing was PBMCs. The receptors here all came from a woman in her twenties or thirties in good health and CMV-seropositive.

This clone was observed a handful of times. The chain is built from TRBV29-1 and TRBJ1-1; unclear D gene. Trimming removed 6 bases at V and 5 bases at J, with 16 bases between. The germline CDR1 and CDR2 sequences are SQVTM and ANQGSEA. CDR3 size: 13 residues. The CDR3 reads CSVYRDSNTEAFF. The CDR3 nucleotides read TGCAGCGTATACCGGGATTCGAATACTGAAGCTTTCTTT.

V gene TRBV9 combines with J gene TRBJ2-5; no reliable D call. CDR3 length: 14 residues. In germline, CDR1 is SGDLS, CDR2 YYNGEE. V was clipped by 1 base and J by 0 bases, with 7 bases between them. The CDR3 bases are TGTGCCAGCAGCGTATCCCCAAACCAAGAGACCCAGTACTTC. This translates into CASSVSPNQETQYF.

The chain links TRBV19 to TRBJ2-6; a possible D gene is TRBD2 (6 bases). Trimming took off 3 bases at V and 3 bases at J, with 6 bases between the two ends. Per germline, CDR1 LNHDA and CDR2 SQIVND (reference sequence). This CDR3 has 14 residues. The CDR3, as DNA: TGTGCCAGTAGTATGGGGGGTGGGGCCAACGTCCTGACTTTC. It specifies CASSMGGGANVLTF.

This chain links TRBV4-2 with TRBJ2-3; D perhaps matches TRBD1 (5 bases). The CDR3 covers 15 residues. Germline lookup yields CDR1 LGHNA and CDR2 YNFKEQ. V lost 4 bases to trimming and J lost 2 bases, with 13 bases between them. CDR3 DNA sequence: TGTGCCAGCAGCCGAGGACATTCTATCACAGATACGCAGTATTTT. Amino acid sequence: CASSRGHSITDTQYF.

The chain couples TRBV7-2 to TRBJ2-1; TRBD1 is a possible D gene (6 bases). Germline V gene sequence: CDR1 SGHTA, CDR2 FQGNSA. The CDR3 extends over 18 amino acids. The V and J ends lost 5 bases and 9 bases respectively, with 29 bases between them. The CDR3 bases are TGTGCCAGCAGCCCCTACGCTCCAACAGGGAATATGTTAAGTGAGCAGTTCTTC. Translated: CASSPYAPTGNMLSEQFF.

This chain joins TRBV6-5 and TRBJ2-7, with 8 bases fitting TRBD1. Germline CDR1 is MNHEY and CDR2 is SVGAGI. Germline trimming cut 2 bases from V and 1 base from J; bases unmatched to any gene: 1. This CDR3 is built from 14 residues. The CDR3 region has the DNA TGTGCCAGCAGTTACACAGGGGGATCCTACGAGCAGTACTTC. Translation: CASSYTGGSYEQYF.

The V and J genes are TRBV4-1 and TRBJ2-2; D call uncertain. V was pared by 1 base and J by 5 bases, with 5 bases between. The CDR3 totals 13 residues. The germline V gene has CDR1 MGHRA and CDR2 YSYEKL. For the CDR3, the DNA is TGCGCCAGCAGCCAAGCACAGACCGGGGAGCTGTTTTTT. This sequence encodes CASSQAQTGELFF.

A few counts support this clone. The chain joins TRBV27 to TRBJ2-5, with TRBD2 identical over 10 bases. Germline CDR1 and CDR2: MNHEY and SMNVEV (reference sequence). V shed 4 bases, J shed 11 bases, and the junction held 7 bases outside the gene matches. The CDR3 sequence is 13 residues long. CDR3 sequence reads: CASSWTSGYEQYF. CDR3 coding DNA: TGTGCCAGCAGTTGGACTAGCGGCTATGAGCAGTACTTC.

This chain connects TRBV6-5 to TRBJ1-1; TRBD1 agrees at 8 bases. CDR1 is MNHEY and CDR2 is SVGAGI in the germline V gene. The trim removed 10 bases at V and 4 bases at J, leaving 5 bases unmatched. The CDR3 is 12 amino acids. Written as DNA, the CDR3 is TGTGCCACGTACAGGGGGGGCACTGAAGCTTTCTTT. Amino acid sequence: CATYRGGTEAFF.

As regards this clone: It may be a read error: a sequence one base away is much more abundant. This chain uses TRBV7-9 with TRBJ2-7; the match to TRBD1 covers 10 bases. The CDR3 loop spans 12 amino acids. J was trimmed by 2 bases and V by 8 bases; bases with no gene match: 0. Germline lookup yields CDR1 SEHNR and CDR2 FQNEAQ (reference sequence). The CDR3, as DNA: TGTGCCAGCGGACAGGGGGCCTACGAGCAGTACTTC. It translates to CASGQGAYEQYF.